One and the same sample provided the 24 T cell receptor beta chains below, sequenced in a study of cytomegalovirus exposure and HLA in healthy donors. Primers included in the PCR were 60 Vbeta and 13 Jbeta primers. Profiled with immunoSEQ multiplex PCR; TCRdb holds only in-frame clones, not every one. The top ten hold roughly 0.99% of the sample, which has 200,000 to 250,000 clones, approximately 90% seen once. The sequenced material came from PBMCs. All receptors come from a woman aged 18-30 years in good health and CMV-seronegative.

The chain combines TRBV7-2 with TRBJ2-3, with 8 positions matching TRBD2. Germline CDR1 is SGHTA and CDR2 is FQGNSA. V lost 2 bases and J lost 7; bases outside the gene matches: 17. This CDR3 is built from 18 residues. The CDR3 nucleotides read TGTGCCAGCAGCTTAAAGGCCCGGGGGGGCCTTATTGGATATACGCAGTATTTT. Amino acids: CASSLKARGGLIGYTQYF.

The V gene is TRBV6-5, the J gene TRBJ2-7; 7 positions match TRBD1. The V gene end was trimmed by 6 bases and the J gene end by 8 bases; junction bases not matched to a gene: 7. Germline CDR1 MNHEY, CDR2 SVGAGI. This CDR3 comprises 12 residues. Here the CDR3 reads CASRGQALQQYF. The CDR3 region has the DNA TGTGCCAGCAGAGGACAGGCGCTTCAGCAGTACTTC.

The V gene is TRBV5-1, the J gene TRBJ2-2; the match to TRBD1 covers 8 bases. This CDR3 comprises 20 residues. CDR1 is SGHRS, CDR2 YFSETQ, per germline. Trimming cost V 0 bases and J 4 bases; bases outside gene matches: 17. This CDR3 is CASSLERRKTGAFGTGELFF. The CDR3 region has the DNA TGCGCCAGCAGCTTGGAACGTCGTAAGACAGGGGCTTTTGGCACCGGGGAGCTGTTTTTT.

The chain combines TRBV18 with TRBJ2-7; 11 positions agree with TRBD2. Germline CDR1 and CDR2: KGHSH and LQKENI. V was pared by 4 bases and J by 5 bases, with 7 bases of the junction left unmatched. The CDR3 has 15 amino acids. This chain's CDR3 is CASSLAGGQGHEQYF. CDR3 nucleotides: TGTGCCAGCTCACTAGCGGGGGGGCAAGGCCACGAGCAGTACTTC. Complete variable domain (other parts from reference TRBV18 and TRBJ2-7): NAGVMQNPRHLVRRRGQEARLRCSPMKGHSHVYWYRQLPEEGLKFMVYLQKENIIDESGMPKERFSAEFPKEGPSILRIQQVVRGDSAAYFCASSLAGGQGHEQYFGPGTRLTVT.

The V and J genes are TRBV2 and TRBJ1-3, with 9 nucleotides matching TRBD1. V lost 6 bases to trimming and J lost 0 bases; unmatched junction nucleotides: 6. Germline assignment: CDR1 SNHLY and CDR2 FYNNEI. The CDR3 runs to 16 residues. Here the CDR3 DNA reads TGTGCCAGCAGCGACAGGACAGGGGTCTCTGGAAACACCATATATTTT. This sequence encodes CASSDRTGVSGNTIYF.

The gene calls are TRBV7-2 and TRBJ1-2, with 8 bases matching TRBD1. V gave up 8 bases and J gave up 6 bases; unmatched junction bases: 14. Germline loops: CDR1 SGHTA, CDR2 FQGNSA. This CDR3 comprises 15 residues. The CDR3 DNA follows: TGTGCCAGCGCGGACAGGGTTCAGAACTCCAATGGCTACACCTTC. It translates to CASADRVQNSNGYTF. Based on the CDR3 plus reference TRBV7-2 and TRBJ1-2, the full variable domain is GAGVSQSPSNKVTEKGKDVELRCDPISGHTALYWYRQSLGQGLEFLIYFQGNSAPDKSGLPSDRFSAERTGGSVSTLTIQRTQQEDSAVYLCASADRVQNSNGYTFGSGTRLTVV.

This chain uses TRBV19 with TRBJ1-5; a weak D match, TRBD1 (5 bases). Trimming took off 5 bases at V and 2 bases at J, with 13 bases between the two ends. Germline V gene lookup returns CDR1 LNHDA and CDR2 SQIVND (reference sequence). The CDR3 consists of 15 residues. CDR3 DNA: TGTGCCAGTAGTTTGGGCAGGGCGGGCAATCAGCCCCAGCATTTT. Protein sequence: CASSLGRAGNQPQHF.

CDR3 sequence: CASSPGLAGRTDTQYF. CDR3 bases: TGTGCCAGTAGTCCGGGGCTGGCGGGGCGCACAGATACGCAGTATTTT. The J gene is TRBJ2-3, the V gene TRBV19; weak D call: TRBD2 (6 bases). Germline V gene data show CDR1 as LNHDA and CDR2 as SQIVND (reference sequence). Trimming removed 5 bases from V and 1 base from J, with 16 bases in between. The CDR3 totals 16 residues.

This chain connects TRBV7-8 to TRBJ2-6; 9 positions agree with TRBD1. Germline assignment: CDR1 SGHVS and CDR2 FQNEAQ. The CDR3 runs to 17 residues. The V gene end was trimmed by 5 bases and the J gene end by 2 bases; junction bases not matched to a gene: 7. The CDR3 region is CASSPGQGKAGANVLTF. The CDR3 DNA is TGTGCCAGCAGCCCTGGACAGGGGAAGGCTGGGGCCAACGTCCTGACTTTC.

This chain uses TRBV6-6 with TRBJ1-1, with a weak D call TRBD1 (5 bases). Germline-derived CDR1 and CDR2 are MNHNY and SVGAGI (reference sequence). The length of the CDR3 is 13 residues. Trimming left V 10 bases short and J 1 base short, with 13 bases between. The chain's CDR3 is CATETATNTEAFF. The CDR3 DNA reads TGTGCCACAGAGACAGCAACGAACACTGAAGCTTTCTTT.

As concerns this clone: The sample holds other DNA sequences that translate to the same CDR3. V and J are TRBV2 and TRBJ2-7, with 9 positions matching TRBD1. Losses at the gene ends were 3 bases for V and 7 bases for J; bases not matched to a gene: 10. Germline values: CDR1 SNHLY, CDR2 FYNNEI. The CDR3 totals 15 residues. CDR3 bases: TGTGCCAGCAGTGAGTCGACAGGGGGGCCGACTGAGCAGTACTTC. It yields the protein CASSESTGGPTEQYF.

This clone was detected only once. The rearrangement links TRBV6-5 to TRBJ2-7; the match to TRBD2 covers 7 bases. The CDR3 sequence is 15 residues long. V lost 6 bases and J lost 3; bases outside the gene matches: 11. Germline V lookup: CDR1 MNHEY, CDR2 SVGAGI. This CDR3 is CASRTGGNQLYEQYF. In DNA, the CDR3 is TGTGCCAGCAGAACGGGGGGAAACCAGCTCTACGAGCAGTACTTC.

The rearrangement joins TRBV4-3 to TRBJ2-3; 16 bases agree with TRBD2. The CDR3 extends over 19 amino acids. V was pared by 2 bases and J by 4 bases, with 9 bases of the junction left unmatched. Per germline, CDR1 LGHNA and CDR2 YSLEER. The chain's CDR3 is CASSQRPGLAGGRPDTQYF. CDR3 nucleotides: TGCGCCAGCAGCCAAAGACCGGGACTAGCGGGGGGGCGCCCAGATACGCAGTATTTT.

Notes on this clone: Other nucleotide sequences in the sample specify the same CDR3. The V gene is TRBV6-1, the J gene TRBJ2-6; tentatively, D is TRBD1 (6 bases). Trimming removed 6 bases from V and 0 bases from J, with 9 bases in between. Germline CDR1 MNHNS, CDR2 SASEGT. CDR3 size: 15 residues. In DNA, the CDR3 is TGTGCCAGCAGGACAGGCGGCTCTGGGGCCAACGTCCTGACTTTC. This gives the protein CASRTGGSGANVLTF.

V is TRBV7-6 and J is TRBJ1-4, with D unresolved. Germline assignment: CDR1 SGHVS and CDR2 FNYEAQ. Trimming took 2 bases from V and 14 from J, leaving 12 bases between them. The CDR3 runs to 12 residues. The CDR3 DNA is TGTGCCAGCAGCTTATTTGCCGAAGCGCTGTTTTTT. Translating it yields CASSLFAEALFF.

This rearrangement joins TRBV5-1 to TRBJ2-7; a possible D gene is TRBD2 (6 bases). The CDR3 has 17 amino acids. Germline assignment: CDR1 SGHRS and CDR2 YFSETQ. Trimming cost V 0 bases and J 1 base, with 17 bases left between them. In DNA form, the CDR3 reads TGCGCCAGCAGCTTGGTCGGGCGGGGAAGTAGTTCCTACGAGCAGTACTTC. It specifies CASSLVGRGSSSYEQYF.

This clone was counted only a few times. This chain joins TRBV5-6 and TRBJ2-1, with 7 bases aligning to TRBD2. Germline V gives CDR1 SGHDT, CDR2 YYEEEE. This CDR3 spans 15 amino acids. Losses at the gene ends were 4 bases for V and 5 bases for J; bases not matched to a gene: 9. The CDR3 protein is CASSRLTGGNNEQFF. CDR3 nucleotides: TGTGCCAGCAGCCGTCTTACGGGGGGAAACAATGAGCAGTTCTTC.

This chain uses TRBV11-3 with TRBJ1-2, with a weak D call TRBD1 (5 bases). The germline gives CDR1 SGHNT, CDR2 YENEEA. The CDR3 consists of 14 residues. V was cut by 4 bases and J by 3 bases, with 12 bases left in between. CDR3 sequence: CASSSPDNYYGYTF. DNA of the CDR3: TGTGCCAGCAGCTCCCCGGACAATTACTATGGCTACACCTTC.

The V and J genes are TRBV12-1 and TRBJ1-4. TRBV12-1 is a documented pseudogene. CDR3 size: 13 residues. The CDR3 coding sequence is TGTGCCAGCAGCCAGAGGCATAATGAAAAACTGTTTTTT. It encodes CASSQRHNEKLFF.

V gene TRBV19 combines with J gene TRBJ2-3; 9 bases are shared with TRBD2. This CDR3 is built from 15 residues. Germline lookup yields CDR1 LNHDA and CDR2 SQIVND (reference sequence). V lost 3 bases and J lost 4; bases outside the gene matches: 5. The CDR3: CASSISGGPADTQYF. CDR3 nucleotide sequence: TGTGCCAGTAGTATCAGCGGGGGGCCCGCAGATACGCAGTATTTT.

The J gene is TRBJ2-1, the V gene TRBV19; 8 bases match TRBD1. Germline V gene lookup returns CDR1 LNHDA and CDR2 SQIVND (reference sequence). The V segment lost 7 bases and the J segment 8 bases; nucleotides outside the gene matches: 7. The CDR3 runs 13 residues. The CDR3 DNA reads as TGTGCCAGTACCTACAGCAGGGGGCATGAGCAGTTCTTC. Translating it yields CASTYSRGHEQFF.

CDR3 DNA sequence: TGTGCCAGCAGCCCGACAGAGTACAATGAGCAGTTCTTC. Its translation is CASSPTEYNEQFF. The V gene is TRBV7-7, the J gene TRBJ2-1; tentative D call: TRBD1 (5 bases). Trimming removed 5 bases from V and 4 bases from J, with 9 bases in between. CDR3 length: 13 amino acids. Germline V gene sequence: CDR1 SSHAT, CDR2 FNYEAQ (reference sequence).

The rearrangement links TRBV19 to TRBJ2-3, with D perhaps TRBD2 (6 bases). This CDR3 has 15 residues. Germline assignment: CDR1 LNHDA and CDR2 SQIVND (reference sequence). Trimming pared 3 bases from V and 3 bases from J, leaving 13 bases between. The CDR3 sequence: CASSMGGTRTDTQYF. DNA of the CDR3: TGTGCCAGTAGTATGGGCGGGACGAGGACAGATACGCAGTATTTT.

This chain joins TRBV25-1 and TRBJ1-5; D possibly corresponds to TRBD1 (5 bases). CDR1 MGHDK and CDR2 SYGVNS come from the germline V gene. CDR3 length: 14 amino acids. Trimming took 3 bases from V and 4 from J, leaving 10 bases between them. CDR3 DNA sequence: TGTGCCAGCAGTGACTGGTCAGGGAATCAGCCCCAGCATTTT. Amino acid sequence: CASSDWSGNQPQHF. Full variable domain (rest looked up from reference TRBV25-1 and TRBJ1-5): EADIYQTPRYLVIGTGKKITLECSQTMGHDKMYWYQQDPGMELHLIHYSYGVNSTEKGDLSSESTVSRIRTEHFPLTLESARPSHTSQYLCASSDWSGNQPQHFGDGTRLSIL.